The 10 T cell receptor beta chains presented below share a single source sample, sequenced in a study of post-analysis software for immune sequencing data. The study's findings and limits: With TRBV5-6, TRBV5-1 and TRBV20-1 included, about five TRBV segments were more frequent in patients than in controls.

Unique molecular identifiers tagged the TCR beta cDNA libraries. TCRdb re-called the PCR reads with MiXCR, one entry per CDR3 protein. The sample includes about 430,000 distinct CDR3 sequences, approximately 38% seen only once; the top ten take approximately 7.1%. Their antigen targets remain unknown. The sample was blood. The receptors were sampled from a girl aged 2-10 years with multiple sclerosis.

V is TRBV20-1 and J is TRBJ2-7, with 7 bases fitting TRBD1. J gave up 2 bases and V 2 bases, and 6 bases lay outside the gene matches. This CDR3 comprises 14 residues. CDR1 DFQATT and CDR2 SNEGSKA come from the germline V gene (reference sequence). The CDR3 loop is CSARSAQGTYEQYF. CDR3 in DNA: TGCAGTGCTAGATCGGCACAGGGGACCTACGAGCAGTACTTC.

This clonotype was observed a few times. The chain links TRBV28 to TRBJ2-5, with D possibly being TRBD1 or TRBD2 (6 bases each). The CDR3 covers 12 residues. Germline CDR1 MDHEN, CDR2 SYDVKM. Trimming stripped 6 bases from V and 11 bases from J, with 16 bases between. In DNA form, the CDR3 reads TGTGCCAGCAGCCATAGGGGGGTTGTGCAGTACTTC. Translation gives CASSHRGVVQYF.

With regard to this clonotype: A junction end diverges from the germline sequence, so it may reflect a read error. The gene calls are TRBV4-1 and TRBJ2-4; 11 bases line up with TRBD1. CDR1 and CDR2 from the germline V gene are MGHRA and YSYEKL. The CDR3 loop spans 16 amino acids. CDR3: CASGHGQGAAKNIQYF. DNA for the CDR3: TGCGCCAGCGGCCACGGACAGGGGGCAGCCAAAAACATTCAGTACTTC.

The chain couples TRBV7-8 to TRBJ2-1, with D maybe TRBD2 (5 bases). V dropped 0 bases and J dropped 6 bases, with 18 bases sitting between them. CDR1 is SGHVS and CDR2 is FQNEAQ in the germline V gene. This CDR3 comprises 17 residues. Here the CDR3 reads CASSLARWQVGSNEQFF. In nucleotides, the CDR3 is TGTGCCAGCAGCTTAGCGAGGTGGCAGGTTGGGAGCAATGAGCAGTTCTTC. The whole variable domain, remainder taken from reference TRBV7-8 and TRBJ2-1, is GAGVSQSPRYKVAKRGQDVALRCDPISGHVSLFWYQQALGQGPEFLTYFQNEAQLDKSGLPSDRFFAERPEGSVSTLKIQRTQQEDSAVYLCASSLARWQVGSNEQFFGPGTRLTVL.

This clonotype has just a few counts. The chain combines TRBV5-1 with TRBJ1-2, with TRBD1 as a possible D gene (6 bases). Germline loops: CDR1 SGHRS, CDR2 YFSETQ. The CDR3 covers 15 residues. The V end was cut by 1 base, the J end by 3 bases, with 13 bases between. The DNA of the CDR3 is TGCGCCAGCAGCTTGTCGGGGGCAATTCACTATGGCTACACCTTC. It translates to CASSLSGAIHYGYTF.

This clonotype was picked up a small number of times. The CDR3: CASTISAGTADTQYF. The CDR3 region has the DNA TGTGCCAGCACTATATCCGCAGGGACTGCAGATACGCAGTATTTT. V and J are TRBV28 and TRBJ2-3; possible D gene TRBD2, 6 bases. Per the germline V gene, CDR1 is MDHEN and CDR2 is SYDVKM. V was trimmed by 7 bases and J by 4 bases, leaving 18 bases between them. CDR3 length equals 15 residues.

J is TRBJ2-6 and V is TRBV12-3 or TRBV12-4, with unresolved D. The ends were cut back, 4 bases at V and 5 bases at J, with 30 bases in the middle. The CDR3 is 21 amino acids. The CDR3 DNA is TGTGCCAGCAGTTACCTTCCGGGTTTAGGGCAGGAGATTTTCAGGGCCAACGTCCTGACTTTC. It codes for CASSYLPGLGQEIFRANVLTF.

Only one count was recorded for this clonotype. The chain has TRBV28 and TRBJ2-5; a possible D gene is TRBD1 (7 bases). The length of the CDR3 is 16 residues. The V gene's germline CDR1 is MDHEN and CDR2 SYDVKM. The V end was cut by 7 bases, the J end by 4 bases, with 22 bases between. CDR3 coding DNA: TGTGCCAGCACTCTCGGAGGCGGCAGGGGGGTAGAGACCCAGTACTTC. It is translated as CASTLGGGRGVETQYF.

The chain joins TRBV20-1 to TRBJ1-1, with TRBD1 identical over 9 bases. The length of the CDR3 is 15 residues. CDR1 DFQATT and CDR2 SNEGSKA come from the germline V gene (reference sequence). V was pared by 6 bases and J by 0 bases, with 8 bases of the junction left unmatched. This CDR3 reads CSAPGQGKVNTEAFF. The CDR3 DNA follows: TGCAGTGCCCCCGGACAGGGGAAGGTGAACACTGAAGCTTTCTTT.

The genes are TRBV9 and TRBJ2-1; the match to TRBD2 covers 11 bases. Germline V gene data show CDR1 as SGDLS and CDR2 as YYNGEE. The J segment lost 5 bases and the V segment lost 3 bases, leaving 7 bases of the junction unmatched. The CDR3 spans 16 residues. DNA of the CDR3: TGTGCCAGCAGCGACCCTCAGGGACTAGCGGACAATGAGCAGTTCTTC. Protein product: CASSDPQGLADNEQFF.